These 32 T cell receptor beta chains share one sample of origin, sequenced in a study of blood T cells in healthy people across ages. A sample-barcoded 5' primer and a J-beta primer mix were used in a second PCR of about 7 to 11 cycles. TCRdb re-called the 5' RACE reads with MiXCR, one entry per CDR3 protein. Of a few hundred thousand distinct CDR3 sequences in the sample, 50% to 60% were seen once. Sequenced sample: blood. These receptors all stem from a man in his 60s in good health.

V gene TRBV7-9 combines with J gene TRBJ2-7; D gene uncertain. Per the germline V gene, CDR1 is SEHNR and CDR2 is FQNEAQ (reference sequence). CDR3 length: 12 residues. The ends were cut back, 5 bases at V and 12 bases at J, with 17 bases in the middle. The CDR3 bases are TGTGCCAGCAGCAACGACGGGCAGTATCCGTACTTC. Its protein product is CASSNDGQYPYF.

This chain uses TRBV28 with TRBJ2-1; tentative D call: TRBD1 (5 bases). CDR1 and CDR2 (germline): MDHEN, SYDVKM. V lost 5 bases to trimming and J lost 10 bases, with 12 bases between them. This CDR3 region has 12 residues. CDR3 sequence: CASSGQVYEQFF. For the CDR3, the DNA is TGTGCCAGCAGTGGACAAGTCTACGAGCAGTTCTTC. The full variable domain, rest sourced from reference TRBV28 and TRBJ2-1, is DVKVTQSSRYLVKRTGEKVFLECVQDMDHENMFWYRQDPGLGLRLIYFSYDVKMKEKGDIPEGYSVSREKKERFSLILESASTNQTSMYLCASSGQVYEQFFGPGTRLTVL.

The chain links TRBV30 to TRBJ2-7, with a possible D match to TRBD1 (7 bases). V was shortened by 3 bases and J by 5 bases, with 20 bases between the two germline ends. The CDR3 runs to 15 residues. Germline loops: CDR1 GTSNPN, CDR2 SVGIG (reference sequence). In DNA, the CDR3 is TGTGCCTGGAGCGTCAAGGGGGCGCGGGGCGACGAGCAGTACTTC. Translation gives CAWSVKGARGDEQYF.

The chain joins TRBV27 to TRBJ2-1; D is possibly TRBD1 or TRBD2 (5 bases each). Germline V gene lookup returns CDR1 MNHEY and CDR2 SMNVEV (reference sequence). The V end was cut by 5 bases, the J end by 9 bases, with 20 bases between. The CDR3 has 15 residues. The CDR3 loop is CASSEPGTDNTEQFF. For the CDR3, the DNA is TGTGCCAGCAGTGAACCCGGGACGGATAACACTGAGCAGTTCTTC.

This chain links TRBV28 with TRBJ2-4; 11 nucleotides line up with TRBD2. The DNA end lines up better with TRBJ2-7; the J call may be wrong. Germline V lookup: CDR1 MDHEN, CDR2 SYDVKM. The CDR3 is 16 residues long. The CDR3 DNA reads TGTGCCAGCAGCACCCCATCTAGCGGGAGGAGGTACGAGCAGTACTTC. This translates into CASSTPSSGRRYEQYF.

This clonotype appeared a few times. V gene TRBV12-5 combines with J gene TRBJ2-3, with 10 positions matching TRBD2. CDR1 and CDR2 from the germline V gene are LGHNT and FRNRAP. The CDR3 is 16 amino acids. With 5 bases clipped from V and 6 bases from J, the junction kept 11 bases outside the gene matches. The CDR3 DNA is TGTGCTAGTGGTCACAGAGCGGGGGGGGGTTTTGATACGCAGTATTTT. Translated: CASGHRAGGGFDTQYF. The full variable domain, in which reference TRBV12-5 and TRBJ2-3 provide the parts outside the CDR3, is DARVTQTPRHKVTEMGQEVTMRCQPILGHNTVFWYRQTMMQGLELLAYFRNRAPLDDSGMPKDRFSAEMPDATLATLKIQPSEPRDSAVYFCASGHRAGGGFDTQYFGPGTRLTVL.

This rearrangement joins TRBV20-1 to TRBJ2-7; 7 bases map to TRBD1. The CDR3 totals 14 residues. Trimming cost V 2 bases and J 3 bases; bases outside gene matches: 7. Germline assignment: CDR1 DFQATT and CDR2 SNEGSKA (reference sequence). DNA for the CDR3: TGCAGTGCTAGACCGGGACAGTCCTTCTACGAGCAGTACTTC. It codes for CSARPGQSFYEQYF.

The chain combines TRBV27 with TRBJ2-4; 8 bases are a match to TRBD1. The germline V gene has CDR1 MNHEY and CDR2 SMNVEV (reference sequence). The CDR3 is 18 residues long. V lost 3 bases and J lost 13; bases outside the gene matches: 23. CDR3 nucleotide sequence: TGTGCCAGCAGTTTTTCCACCATGGGGACAGGCGGAGTGAGGGAGCAGTACTTC. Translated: CASSFSTMGTGGVREQYF.

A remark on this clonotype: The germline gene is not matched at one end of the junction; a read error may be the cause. CDR3: CAISEASGEGAKNILYF. CDR3 DNA: TGTGCCATCAGTGAGGCCTCAGGGGAAGGAGCCAAAAACATTCTGTACTTC. The chain recombines TRBV10-3 with TRBJ2-4, with D possibly being TRBD1 (6 bases). Looked up from germline, CDR1 is ENHRY and CDR2 is SYGVKD. This CDR3 is 17 amino acids long.

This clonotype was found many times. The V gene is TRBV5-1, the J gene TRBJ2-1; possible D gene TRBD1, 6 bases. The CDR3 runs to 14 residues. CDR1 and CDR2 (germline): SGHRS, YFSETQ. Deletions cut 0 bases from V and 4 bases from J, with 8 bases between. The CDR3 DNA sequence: TGCGCCAGCAGCTTGGGACAGGAATACAATGAGCAGTTCTTC. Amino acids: CASSLGQEYNEQFF.

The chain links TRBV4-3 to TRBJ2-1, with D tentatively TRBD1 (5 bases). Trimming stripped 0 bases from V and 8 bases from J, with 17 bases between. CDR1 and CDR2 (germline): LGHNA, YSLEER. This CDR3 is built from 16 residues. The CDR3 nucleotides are TGCGCCAGCAGCCAAGAGGGTGGGCGAAAAGGGGATGAGCAGTTCTTC. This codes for CASSQEGGRKGDEQFF.

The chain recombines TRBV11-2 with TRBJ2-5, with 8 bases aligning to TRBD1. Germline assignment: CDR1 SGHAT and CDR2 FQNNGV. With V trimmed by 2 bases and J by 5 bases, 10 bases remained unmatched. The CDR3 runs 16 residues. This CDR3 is CASSLLGTGIWETQYF. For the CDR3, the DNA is TGTGCCAGCAGCTTACTCGGGACAGGTATATGGGAGACCCAGTACTTC.

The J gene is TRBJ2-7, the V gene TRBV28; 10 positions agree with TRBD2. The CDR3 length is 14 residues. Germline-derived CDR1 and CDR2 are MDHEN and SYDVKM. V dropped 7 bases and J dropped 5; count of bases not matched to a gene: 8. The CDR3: CASNFGTSANEQYF. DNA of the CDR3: TGTGCCAGCAACTTCGGGACTAGCGCCAACGAGCAGTACTTC.

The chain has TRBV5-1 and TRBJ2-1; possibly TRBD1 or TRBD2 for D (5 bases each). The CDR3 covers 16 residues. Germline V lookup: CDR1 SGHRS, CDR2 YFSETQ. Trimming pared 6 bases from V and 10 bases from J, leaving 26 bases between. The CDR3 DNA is TGCGCCAGCATCCGGGTGCCTACTAGGGGTTTCAGAGAGCAGTTCTTC. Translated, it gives CASIRVPTRGFREQFF.

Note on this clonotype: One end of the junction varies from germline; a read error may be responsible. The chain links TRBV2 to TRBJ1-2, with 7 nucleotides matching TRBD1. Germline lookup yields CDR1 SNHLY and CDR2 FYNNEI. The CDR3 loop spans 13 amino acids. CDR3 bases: TGCGCCAGCAGTGAAAGGGACAGCTATGGCTACACCTTC. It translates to CASSERDSYGYTF.

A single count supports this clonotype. CDR3 sequence reads: CSARESGADEDIQYF. The DNA of the CDR3 is TGCAGTGCTAGAGAGTCTGGGGCCGACGAGGACATTCAGTACTTC. J is TRBJ2-4 and V is TRBV20-1, with D maybe TRBD1 (5 bases). From germline, CDR1 is DFQATT and CDR2 SNEGSKA (reference sequence). The V gene lost 0 bases and the J gene lost 8 bases, with 17 bases spanning the gap. This CDR3 comprises 15 residues.

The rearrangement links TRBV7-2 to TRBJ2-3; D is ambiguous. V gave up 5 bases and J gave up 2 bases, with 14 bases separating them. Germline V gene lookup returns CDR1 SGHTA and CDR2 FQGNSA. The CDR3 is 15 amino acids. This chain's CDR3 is CASSPLFWPTDTQYF. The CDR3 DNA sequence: TGTGCCAGCAGCCCACTCTTTTGGCCCACAGATACGCAGTATTTT.

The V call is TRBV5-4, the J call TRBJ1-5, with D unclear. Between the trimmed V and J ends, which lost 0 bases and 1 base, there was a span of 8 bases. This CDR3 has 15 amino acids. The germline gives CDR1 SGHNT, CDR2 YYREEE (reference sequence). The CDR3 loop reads CASSLDLGSNQPQHF. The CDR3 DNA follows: TGTGCCAGCAGCTTGGATTTAGGCAGCAATCAGCCCCAGCATTTT.

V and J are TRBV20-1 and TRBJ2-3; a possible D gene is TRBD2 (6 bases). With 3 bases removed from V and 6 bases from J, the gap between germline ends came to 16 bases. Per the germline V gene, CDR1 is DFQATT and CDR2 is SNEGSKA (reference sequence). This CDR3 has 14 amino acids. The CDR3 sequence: CSASVGREADTQYF. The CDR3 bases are TGCAGTGCTAGTGTGGGCAGGGAGGCTGATACGCAGTATTTT.

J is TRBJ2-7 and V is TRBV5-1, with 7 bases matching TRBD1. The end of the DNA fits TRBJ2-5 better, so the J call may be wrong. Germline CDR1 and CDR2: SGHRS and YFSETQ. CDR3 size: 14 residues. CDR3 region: CASKTGTAQETQYF. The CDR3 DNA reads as TGCGCCAGCAAGACCGGGACAGCACAAGAGACCCAGTACTTC.

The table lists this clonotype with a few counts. This CDR3 reads CSARRGGYNEQFF. In DNA, the CDR3 is TGCAGCGCCCGCCGGGGCGGTTACAATGAGCAGTTCTTC. J is TRBJ2-1 and V is TRBV29-1; D assignment may be TRBD1 or TRBD2 (5 bases each). The CDR3 has 13 amino acids. Between the trimmed V and J ends, which lost 7 bases and 4 bases, there was a span of 14 bases. The germline CDR1 and CDR2 sequences are SQVTM and ANQGSEA.

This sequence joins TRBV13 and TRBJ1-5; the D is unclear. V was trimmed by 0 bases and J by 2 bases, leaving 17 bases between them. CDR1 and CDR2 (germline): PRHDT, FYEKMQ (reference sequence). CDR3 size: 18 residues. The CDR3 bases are TGTGCCAGCAGCTTAGGCAGTGGGCGAAGGCCCCGCAATCAGCCCCAGCATTTT. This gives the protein CASSLGSGRRPRNQPQHF.

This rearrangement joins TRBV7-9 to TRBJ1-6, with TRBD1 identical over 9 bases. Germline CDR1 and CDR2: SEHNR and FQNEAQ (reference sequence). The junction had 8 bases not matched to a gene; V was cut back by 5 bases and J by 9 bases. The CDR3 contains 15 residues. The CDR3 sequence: CASSQNGQGSSPLHF. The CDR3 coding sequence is TGTGCCAGCAGCCAGAACGGACAGGGGAGTTCACCCCTCCACTTT.

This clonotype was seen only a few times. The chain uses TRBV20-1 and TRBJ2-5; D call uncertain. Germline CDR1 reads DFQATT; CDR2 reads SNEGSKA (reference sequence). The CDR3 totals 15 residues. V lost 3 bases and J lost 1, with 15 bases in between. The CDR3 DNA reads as TGCAGTGCTAGTGATGTCCTCCGAGGCCAAGAGACCCAGTACTTC. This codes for CSASDVLRGQETQYF.

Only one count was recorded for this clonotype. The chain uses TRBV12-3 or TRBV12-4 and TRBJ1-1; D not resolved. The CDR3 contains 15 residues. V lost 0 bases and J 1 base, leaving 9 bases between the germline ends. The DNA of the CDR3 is TGTGCCAGCAGTTTAGCGAGTAGAGGGAACACTGAAGCTTTCTTT. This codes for CASSLASRGNTEAFF.

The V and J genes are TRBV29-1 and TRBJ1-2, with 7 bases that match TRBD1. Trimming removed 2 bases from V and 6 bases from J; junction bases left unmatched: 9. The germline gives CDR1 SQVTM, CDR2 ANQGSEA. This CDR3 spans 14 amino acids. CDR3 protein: CSVETLTGVHGYTF. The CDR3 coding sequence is TGCAGCGTTGAAACTCTCACAGGGGTCCATGGCTACACCTTC. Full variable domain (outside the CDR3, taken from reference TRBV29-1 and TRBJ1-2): SAVISQKPSRDICQRGTSLTIQCQVDSQVTMMFWYRQQPGQSLTLIATANQGSEATYESGFVIDKFPISRPNLTFSTLTVSNMSPEDSSIYLCSVETLTGVHGYTFGSGTRLTVV.

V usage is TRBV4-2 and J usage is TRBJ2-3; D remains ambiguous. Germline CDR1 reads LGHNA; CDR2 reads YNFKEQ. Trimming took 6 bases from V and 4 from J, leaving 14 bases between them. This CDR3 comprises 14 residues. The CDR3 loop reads CASRDGLPADTQYF. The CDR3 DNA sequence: TGTGCCAGCAGAGATGGGCTCCCTGCAGATACGCAGTATTTT.

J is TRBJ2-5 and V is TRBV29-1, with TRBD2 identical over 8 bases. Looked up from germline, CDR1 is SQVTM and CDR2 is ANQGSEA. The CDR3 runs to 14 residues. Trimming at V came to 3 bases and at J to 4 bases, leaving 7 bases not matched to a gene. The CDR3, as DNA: TGCAGCGTTGAGGGACTAGGAGGACGAGAGACCCAGTACTTC. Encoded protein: CSVEGLGGRETQYF.

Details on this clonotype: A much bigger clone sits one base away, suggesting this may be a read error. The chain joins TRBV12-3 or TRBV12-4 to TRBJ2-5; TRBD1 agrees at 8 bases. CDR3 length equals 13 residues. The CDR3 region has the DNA TGTGCCAGCAGTTCCGGGACAGGAGAGGCCCAGTACTTC. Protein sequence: CASSSGTGEAQYF.

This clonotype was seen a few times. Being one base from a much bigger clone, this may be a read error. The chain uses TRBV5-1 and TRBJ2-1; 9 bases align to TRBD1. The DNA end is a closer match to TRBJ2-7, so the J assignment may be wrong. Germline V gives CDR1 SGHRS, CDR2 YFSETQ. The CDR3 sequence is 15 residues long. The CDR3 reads CASSRDRGVYNEQYF. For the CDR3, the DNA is TGCGCCAGCAGCCGCGACAGGGGGGTCTACAATGAGCAGTACTTC.

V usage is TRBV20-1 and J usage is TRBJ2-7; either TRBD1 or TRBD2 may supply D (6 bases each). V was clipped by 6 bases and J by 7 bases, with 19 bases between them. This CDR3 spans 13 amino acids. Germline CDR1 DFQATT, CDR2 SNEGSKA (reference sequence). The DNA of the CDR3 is TGCAGTGCCGAAGGACCCATAGGGGGGGAGCAGTACTTC. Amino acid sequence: CSAEGPIGGEQYF.

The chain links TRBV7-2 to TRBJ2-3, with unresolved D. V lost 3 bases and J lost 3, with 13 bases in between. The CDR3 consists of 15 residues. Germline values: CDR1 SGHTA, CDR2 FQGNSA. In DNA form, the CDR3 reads TGTGCCAGCAGCTTGGCCGATCTGGGGACAGATACGCAGTATTTT. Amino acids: CASSLADLGTDTQYF.